What follows describes a single T cell receptor beta chain. Reverse transcription of extracted RNA yielded cDNA, which provided the sequencing template. Clones were read by immunoSEQ multiplex PCR, and TCRdb kept only the in-frame ones, dropping some. Of about 210,000 clones in the sample, around 65% are singletons; the top ten hold around 1.3%. The sample belongs to a study of CD8+ T cells in alopecia areata. Treatment denoted: oral pan-JAK inhibitor, 5-10 mg twice daily. This material consisted of CD4+ T cells sorted from blood, taken around week 46, from a patient treated with tofacitinib. This TCR came from a human donor with alopecia areata.

DNA of the CDR3: TGTGCCACCAAATCGACTACGGGACAGTTTGATTCACCCCTCCACTTT. Amino acids: CATKSTTGQFDSPLHF. This chain joins TRBV10-3 and TRBJ1-6; 7 positions agree with TRBD1. CDR3 length: 16 amino acids. V was clipped by 10 bases and J by 8 bases; unmatched bases: 17. Looked up from germline, CDR1 is ENHRY and CDR2 is SYGVKD.